This TCR beta chain was retrieved from a study of shared clonotypes between healthy human individuals. This CDR3 has 17 amino acids. V shed 4 bases and J 0 bases; nucleotides not matched to a gene: 7. Per the germline V gene, CDR1 is MDHEN and CDR2 is SYDVKM. In the case of this clone: Its antigen is unknown.

Points from the study as a whole: Read depth was anticipated to influence clonotype sharing among donors. The sampled material consisted only of blood, and tissue repertoires are likely to differ.

The run depth of the assay was deep. A 200 ng quantity of DNA, roughly 29,000 T cell genomes, went into the sorted-subset replicate PCRs. Sequenced by immunoSEQ multiplex PCR; TCRdb stores in-frame clones only, minus some. The sample contains over a million clones, 70% to 80% of which appear only once. This clonotype originated in a man younger than 35 in good health. Some clones in this sample may be carry-over from other donors' samples. The genes are TRBV28 and TRBJ2-3; 10 bases fit TRBD1. The sample taken for sequencing was memory CD4+ T cells from PBMCs. The subset: CD45RA-negative fraction. The CDR3 DNA reads as TGTGCCAGCAGTTCTCGACAGGGGGCCTTCAGCACAGATACGCAGTATTTT. Its translation: CASSSRQGAFSTDTQYF.